What follows are 2 T cell receptor beta chains derived from one specimen sequenced in a study of shared clonotypes between healthy human individuals. TCRdb's copy holds only in-frame clones and misses some; the assay was immunoSEQ multiplex PCR. The data hold around 1,000,000 clones, with roughly 80% observed a single time. Sequencing was carried out using memory CD4+ T cells from PBMCs. Subset described: CD45RA-negative fraction. The receptors come from a man aged 18 to 30 in good health. Some clones in this sample may be carry-over from other donors' samples.

The chain carries TRBV28 and TRBJ2-1; the D is unclear. CDR3 length: 14 residues. Trimming stripped 3 bases from V and 8 bases from J, with 14 bases between. Germline CDR1 reads MDHEN; CDR2 reads SYDVKM. CDR3 nucleotides: TGTGCCAGCAGTTTGCCGAGTGTCCGGGATGAGCAGTTCTTC. Amino acids: CASSLPSVRDEQFF.

This clone was observed many times. The J gene is TRBJ2-2, the V gene TRBV4-2; D is possibly TRBD1 or TRBD2 (5 bases each). The V end was cut by 11 bases, the J end by 1 base, with 14 bases between. There are 14 residues in the CDR3. Germline V gene data show CDR1 as LGHNA and CDR2 as YNFKEQ. In DNA form, the CDR3 reads TGTGCCTGCAAATGGGACCTGAACACCGGGGAGCTGTTTTTT. Protein: CACKWDLNTGELFF.